The 8 T cell receptor beta chains reported below all come from one sample, sequenced in a study of T cells in Graves' hyperthyroidism and ophthalmopathy. It was RNA transcripts that yielded the amplified TCR beta CDR3 regions. Primed by the HTBI set, a first-round RT-PCR was run on the TCR CDR3. Each CDR3 protein gets one entry after TCRdb re-called the multiplex PCR reads with MiXCR. The sample holds roughly 740,000 distinct CDR3 sequences, 16% seen once. The specimen was blood. The receptors originated from a man younger than 35 with Graves' hyperthyroidism.

This clonotype was counted many times. The CDR3 sequence is CASSDDSDQPQHF. The DNA of the CDR3 is TGTGCCAGCAGTGACGACAGTGATCAGCCCCAGCATTTT. The chain combines TRBV2 with TRBJ1-5, with D perhaps matching TRBD1 (5 bases). CDR1 and CDR2 (germline): SNHLY, FYNNEI. The CDR3 loop spans 13 amino acids. V was pared by 3 bases and J by 5 bases, with 8 bases between.

This clonotype appeared many times. The V call is TRBV11-2, the J call TRBJ2-3, with a tentative D call TRBD2 (6 bases). Germline lookup yields CDR1 SGHAT and CDR2 FQNNGV. CDR3 length: 17 amino acids. Trimming took 5 bases from V and 0 from J, leaving 18 bases between them. The CDR3 sequence: CASSTHASVSSTDTQYF. The CDR3 DNA sequence: TGTGCCAGCAGCACCCATGCTAGCGTATCTAGCACAGATACGCAGTATTTT.

The chain links TRBV29-1 to TRBJ1-1, with D possibly TRBD1 on 6 matching bases. The CDR3 totals 13 residues. Trimming took off 7 bases at V and 4 bases at J, with 16 bases between the two ends. Germline CDR1 SQVTM, CDR2 ANQGSEA. The CDR3 protein is CSAEGGRGTEAFF. Here the CDR3 DNA reads TGCAGCGCCGAGGGGGGGAGGGGCACTGAAGCTTTCTTT.

This clonotype showed up many times. This chain uses TRBV20-1 with TRBJ2-1; a weak D match, TRBD2 (6 bases). This CDR3 is built from 13 residues. CDR1 and CDR2 (germline): DFQATT, SNEGSKA (reference sequence). Trimming left V 3 bases short and J 7 bases short, with 13 bases between. CDR3 nucleotides: TGCAGTGCTAGCGGGAGCCTGACGAATGAGCAGTTCTTC. Encoded protein: CSASGSLTNEQFF.

The V and J genes are TRBV7-2 and TRBJ1-1; D is unclear. This CDR3 has 12 amino acids. Germline V gene data show CDR1 as SGHTA and CDR2 as FQGNSA. Between the trimmed V and J ends, which lost 5 bases and 5 bases, there was a span of 9 bases. The CDR3 spells CASSPTRTEAFF. DNA of the CDR3: TGTGCCAGCAGCCCGACAAGAACTGAAGCTTTCTTT.

This clonotype was recorded a few times. The chain couples TRBV7-3 to TRBJ2-3; 7 positions match TRBD2. From germline, CDR1 is SGHTA and CDR2 FQGTGA. Losses at the gene ends were 5 bases for V and 4 bases for J; bases not matched to a gene: 12. The CDR3 is 16 amino acids. This CDR3 reads CASSPGTTYEADTQYF. The CDR3, as DNA: TGTGCCAGCAGCCCCGGGACTACCTATGAGGCAGATACGCAGTATTTT.

This clonotype was seen many times. The chain links TRBV2 to TRBJ2-3; a weak D match, TRBD2 (6 bases). V gave up 7 bases and J gave up 5 bases, with 16 bases separating them. CDR3 length: 14 amino acids. The germline gives CDR1 SNHLY, CDR2 FYNNEI. The CDR3 region is CASTKGGPRDTQYF. The CDR3 bases are TGTGCCAGCACCAAGGGAGGACCCCGAGATACGCAGTATTTT.

This clonotype has ten or more counts. This chain uses TRBV20-1 with TRBJ2-1; TRBD2 might be the D (7 bases). Germline V CDR1 and CDR2: DFQATT, SNEGSKA (reference sequence). This CDR3 region has 14 residues. V shed 4 bases and J shed 7 bases, with 17 bases lying between them. CDR3 bases: TGCAGTGCTACTCGAGCGGGACAAGGGAATGAGCAGTTCTTC. It encodes CSATRAGQGNEQFF.